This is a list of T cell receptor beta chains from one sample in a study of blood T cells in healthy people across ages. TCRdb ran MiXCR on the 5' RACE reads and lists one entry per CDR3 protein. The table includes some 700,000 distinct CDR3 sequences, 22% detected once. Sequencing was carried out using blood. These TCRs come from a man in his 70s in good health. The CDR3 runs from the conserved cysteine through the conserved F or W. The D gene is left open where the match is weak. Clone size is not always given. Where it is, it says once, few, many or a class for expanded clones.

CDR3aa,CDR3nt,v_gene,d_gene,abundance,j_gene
CSALRTGPYGYTF,TGCAGTGCGTTGAGGACAGGCCCCTATGGCTACACCTTC,TRBV20-1,TRBD1,NA,TRBJ1-2
CASTAGTVNNEQFF,TGTGCCAGCACCGCCGGGACAGTTAACAATGAGCAGTTCTTC,TRBV12-3/TRBV12-4,TRBD1,once,TRBJ2-1
CSVEVSARNTEAFF,TGCAGCGTTGAAGTGTCAGCAAGGAACACTGAAGCTTTCTTT,TRBV29-1,NA,NA,TRBJ1-1
CASSLAAGGTTEAFF,TGTGCCAGCAGCTTAGCGGCAGGGGGCACCACTGAAGCTTTCTTT,TRBV7-2,TRBD1,NA,TRBJ1-1
CASSHRDRFYGYTF,TGCGCCAGCAGCCACCGGGACAGGTTCTATGGCTACACCTTC,TRBV5-1,TRBD1,few,TRBJ1-2
CASTLTASTDTQHF,TGTGCCAGCACTCTGACGGCTAGCACAGATACGCAGCATTTT,TRBV28,NA,NA,TRBJ1-5
CASSISPWTEAFF,TGTGCCAGTAGTATAAGCCCTTGGACTGAAGCTTTCTTT,TRBV19,NA,few,TRBJ1-1
CSATGLAEQSVRYNEQFF,TGCAGTGCTACAGGACTAGCGGAGCAATCCGTCAGGTACAATGAGCAGTTCTTC,TRBV20-1,TRBD2,many,TRBJ2-1
CSARRPADLEAFF,TGCAGTGCTAGAAGACCCGCGGACCTTGAAGCTTTCTTT,TRBV20-1,NA,NA,TRBJ1-1
CASRDSSQETQYF,TGCGCCAGCAGGGACAGCTCCCAAGAGACCCAGTACTTC,TRBV10-2,NA,NA,TRBJ2-5
CSAPDATILQPQHF,TGCAGTGCGCCGGATGCAACAATCCTCCAGCCCCAGCATTTT,TRBV20-1,NA,few,TRBJ1-5
CASSAGIIGYTF,TGTGCCAGCAGTGCGGGTATTATTGGCTACACCTTC,TRBV12-3/TRBV12-4,NA,NA,TRBJ1-2
CSASLAGATDTQYF,TGCAGTGCCTCACTAGCGGGGGCCACAGATACGCAGTATTTT,TRBV20-1,TRBD2,NA,TRBJ2-3
CAISGQDSTEAFF,TGTGCCATCAGTGGCCAGGACAGCACTGAAGCTTTCTTT,TRBV10-3,NA,NA,TRBJ1-1
CASGGGQGYNEQFF,TGTGCCTCTGGAGGGGGACAGGGGTACAATGAGCAGTTCTTC,TRBV3-1,TRBD1,few,TRBJ2-1
CASSPRWGDYNEQFF,TGTGCCAGCTCACCTAGGTGGGGGGACTACAATGAGCAGTTCTTC,TRBV18,NA,NA,TRBJ2-1
CASSLRVWVEKLFF,TGCGCCAGCAGCCTCAGGGTGTGGGTGGAAAAACTGTTTTTT,TRBV4-3,NA,few,TRBJ1-4
CASSVGRANTNEKLFF,TGTGCCAGCAGCGTCGGAAGGGCGAACACTAATGAAAAACTGTTTTTT,TRBV9,NA,few,TRBJ1-4
CSARGPQETQYF,TGCAGTGCTAGAGGGCCCCAAGAGACCCAGTACTTC,TRBV20-1,NA,NA,TRBJ2-5
CASTSRIEAFF,TGTGCCAGCACTTCCCGGATTGAAGCTTTCTTT,TRBV12-3/TRBV12-4,NA,NA,TRBJ1-1
CASSGLVVETQYF,TGCGCCAGCAGTGGACTAGTTGTCGAGACCCAGTACTTC,TRBV10-2,NA,NA,TRBJ2-5
CSARGGLAGTTGTQYF,TGCAGTGCTAGGGGGGGACTAGCGGGGACTACTGGTACGCAGTATTTT,TRBV20-1,TRBD2,NA,TRBJ2-3
CSARDALRGGYTF,TGCAGTGCTAGAGATGCGTTAAGGGGAGGCTACACCTTC,TRBV20-1,NA,few,TRBJ1-2
CSAFNRVGEETQYF,TGCAGTGCTTTCAACAGGGTGGGGGAAGAGACCCAGTACTTC,TRBV20-1,NA,NA,TRBJ2-5
CASSLDSGDGQFF,TGTGCCAGCAGTTTAGATTCGGGTGATGGGCAGTTCTTC,TRBV12-3/TRBV12-4,NA,NA,TRBJ2-1
CASTETGFDYGYTF,TGTGCCAGCACCGAGACAGGTTTCGACTATGGCTACACCTTC,TRBV6-6,NA,many,TRBJ1-2
CASSLGTQSGNEQFF,TGCGCCAGCAGCCTCGGGACGCAAAGTGGGAATGAGCAGTTCTTC,TRBV5-1,NA,many,TRBJ2-1
CASSLGRGASYNEQFF,TGTGCCAGCAGCTTAGGTCGAGGGGCCTCCTACAATGAGCAGTTCTTC,TRBV11-2,NA,few,TRBJ2-1
CASSSYLGLSYNEQFF,TGTGCCAGCAGCTCCTACCTCGGACTTTCCTACAATGAGCAGTTCTTC,TRBV7-2,NA,few,TRBJ2-1
CASRPDRIYGYTF,TGTGCCAGCAGACCCGACAGGATCTATGGCTACACCTTC,TRBV12-3/TRBV12-4,NA,NA,TRBJ1-2
CASSLGPGGALNEQFF,TGCGCCAGCAGCTTGGGTCCAGGGGGCGCTTTAAATGAGCAGTTCTTC,TRBV5-1,TRBD1,NA,TRBJ2-1
CASTRRGGDGYTF,TGTGCCAGCACCCGACGGGGAGGGGACGGCTACACCTTC,TRBV6-5,NA,many,TRBJ1-2
CASSSFHGGRSTDTQYF,TGTGCCAGCAGTTCATTCCATGGCGGGAGAAGCACAGATACGCAGTATTTT,TRBV12-3/TRBV12-4,TRBD2,NA,TRBJ2-3
CASSLRTGPNQPQHF,TGTGCCAGCAGCCTAAGGACAGGGCCCAATCAGCCCCAGCATTTT,TRBV7-2,TRBD1,few,TRBJ1-5
CASSYPYQPQHF,TGTGCCAGCAGTTACCCCTATCAGCCCCAGCATTTT,TRBV6-2/TRBV6-3,NA,few,TRBJ1-5
CSARTTGTDTQYF,TGCAGTGCTAGAACGACTGGCACAGATACGCAGTATTTT,TRBV20-1,NA,many,TRBJ2-3
CASSSGSISYEQYF,TGCGCCAGCAGCTCGGGGTCTATTTCCTACGAGCAGTACTTC,TRBV5-1,NA,NA,TRBJ2-7
CASSESWASSYIQYF,TGTGCCAGCAGTGAATCTTGGGCTAGCAGTTACATTCAGTACTTC,TRBV6-1,NA,NA,TRBJ2-4
CAGSPRVTAGSNQPQHF,TGTGCCGGCAGCCCGCGAGTAACGGCGGGTAGCAATCAGCCCCAGCATTTT,TRBV7-2,NA,NA,TRBJ1-5